This entry lists 19 T cell receptor beta chains sequenced from one sample in a study of blood T cells in healthy people across ages. Together with a sample-barcoded 5' primer, a J-beta primer mix was included in a second PCR lasting about 7 to 12 cycles. TCRdb redid the calling of the 5' RACE reads with MiXCR, one entry per CDR3 protein. The sample contains approximately 780,000 distinct CDR3 sequences, under 30% of which appear only once. The sample also formed part of further work on T cells of mothers and their children.

Source material: blood. The receptors stem from a boy under 18 in good health.

The table lists this clonotype with a few counts. The chain links TRBV7-6 to TRBJ1-1; 9 positions agree with TRBD1. The CDR3 runs 15 residues. Losses at the gene ends were 1 base for V and 4 bases for J; bases not matched to a gene: 4. Germline-derived CDR1 and CDR2 are SGHVS and FNYEAQ. The CDR3 DNA is TGTGCCAGCAGCTTAGGGGGACAGGGTTCCACTGAAGCTTTCTTT. Residues: CASSLGGQGSTEAFF. The whole variable domain, remainder taken from reference TRBV7-6 and TRBJ1-1, is GAGVSQSPRYKVTKRGQDVALRCDPISGHVSLYWYRQALGQGPEFLTYFNYEAQQDKSGLPNDRFSAERPEGSISTLTIQRTEQRDSAMYRCASSLGGQGSTEAFFGQGTRLTVV.

This clonotype was picked up many times. This sequence joins TRBV11-1 and TRBJ2-6; D is unclear. The CDR3 is 15 residues long. Germline V gene sequence: CDR1 SGHAT, CDR2 FQDESV (reference sequence). V was cut by 2 bases and J by 0 bases, with 5 bases left in between. CDR3 in DNA: TGTGCCAGCAGCTTAATGGGCTCTGGGGCCAACGTCCTGACTTTC. Translation: CASSLMGSGANVLTF. Full variable domain (missing parts from reference TRBV11-1 and TRBJ2-6): EAEVAQSPRYKITEKSQAVAFWCDPISGHATLYWYRQILGQGPELLVQFQDESVVDDSQLPKDRFSAERLKGVDSTLKIQPAELGDSAMYLCASSLMGSGANVLTFGAGSRLTVL.

The chain links TRBV19 to TRBJ1-1; D is perhaps TRBD1 (6 bases). This CDR3 contains 13 residues. Trimming shortened V by 5 bases and J by 4 bases, and 11 bases separated the two germline ends. Germline-derived CDR1 and CDR2 are LNHDA and SQIVND (reference sequence). The CDR3 nucleotides read TGTGCCAGTAGTGCGGTCAGGGGCACTGAAGCTTTCTTT. Its translation is CASSAVRGTEAFF.

This clonotype has a single count. In DNA form, the CDR3 reads TGTGCCAGCAGCCAACAGGGCTACCTCTCTGGGGCCAACGTCCTGACTTTC. It encodes CASSQQGYLSGANVLTF. The chain couples TRBV12-3 or TRBV12-4 to TRBJ2-6; D is perhaps TRBD1 (6 bases). The CDR3 totals 17 residues. Trimming removed 6 bases from V and 0 bases from J, with 15 bases in between.

This clonotype was picked up a small number of times. The chain combines TRBV28 with TRBJ2-4; tentatively, D is TRBD1 (6 bases). Germline V CDR1 and CDR2: MDHEN, SYDVKM. The CDR3 is 12 amino acids. With 2 bases removed from V and 11 bases from J, the gap between germline ends came to 10 bases. The CDR3 here is CASSLRGHLQYF. The CDR3 DNA follows: TGTGCCAGCAGTTTACGGGGACACCTTCAGTACTTC.

The genes are TRBV6-1 and TRBJ2-5; D remains unclear. The end of the DNA fits TRBJ2-7 better, so the J call may be wrong. The CDR3 is made up of 13 amino acids. Germline V gene sequence: CDR1 MNHNS, CDR2 SASEGT. CDR3 amino acids: CASSGGDLYEQYF. CDR3 bases: TGTGCCAGCAGTGGTGGAGACCTTTACGAGCAGTACTTC.

The J gene is TRBJ2-2, the V gene TRBV4-1, with D perhaps TRBD1 or TRBD2 (5 bases each). V shed 8 bases and J shed 3 bases, with 16 bases lying between them. The CDR3 has 15 amino acids. The germline CDR1 and CDR2 sequences are MGHRA and YSYEKL. Here the CDR3 reads CASRPYMGDTGELFF. CDR3 DNA sequence: TGCGCCAGCCGACCATATATGGGGGACACCGGGGAGCTGTTTTTT.

The table lists this clonotype with a few counts. The chain joins TRBV6-5 to TRBJ1-2; maybe TRBD1 (6 bases). The CDR3 consists of 12 residues. V lost 5 bases and J lost 8, with 12 bases in between. Germline lookup yields CDR1 MNHEY and CDR2 SVGAGI. The CDR3 DNA reads TGTGCCAGCAGTCGAGCAGGGGAAGGCTACACCTTC. Encoded protein: CASSRAGEGYTF.

This chain links TRBV5-1 with TRBJ2-5; 15 nucleotides agree with TRBD2. Germline CDR1 reads SGHRS; CDR2 reads YFSETQ. CDR3 length: 17 residues. V lost 3 bases, J lost 12 bases, and 15 bases stayed unmatched. The CDR3 spells CASSSNPGTSGGPKEYF. The CDR3 DNA is TGCGCCAGCAGCTCCAACCCCGGGACTAGCGGGGGGCCCAAGGAGTACTTC.

This clonotype has only a few counts. V and J are TRBV20-1 and TRBJ2-7; 11 positions agree with TRBD1. V was clipped by 5 bases and J by 5 bases; unmatched bases: 5. The CDR3 spans 13 residues. From germline, CDR1 is DFQATT and CDR2 SNEGSKA (reference sequence). For the CDR3, the DNA is TGCAGTGCTGGGACAGGGGGGACCCACGAGCAGTACTTC. Protein sequence: CSAGTGGTHEQYF.

This clonotype was recorded a few times. This chain links TRBV29-1 with TRBJ2-6; no clear D. Germline lookup yields CDR1 SQVTM and CDR2 ANQGSEA. There are 14 residues in the CDR3. V lost 3 bases and J lost 4, with 10 bases in between. CDR3: CSVEILRGANVLTF. DNA for the CDR3: TGCAGCGTTGAGATCTTGAGGGGGGCCAACGTCCTGACTTTC.

The J gene is TRBJ2-3, the V gene TRBV5-1, with 9 bases aligning to TRBD2. CDR3 length equals 15 residues. The V gene end was trimmed by 1 base and the J gene end by 12 bases; junction bases not matched to a gene: 12. From germline, CDR1 is SGHRS and CDR2 YFSETQ. The CDR3 DNA sequence: TGCGCCAGCAGCTTGAGCGGGGGGTCTCCCAGCCGACAGTATTTT. Its translation: CASSLSGGSPSRQYF.

The CDR3 sequence is CASSLPTPLEQYF. The CDR3 DNA reads as TGTGCCAGCAGCTTACCAACCCCGCTCGAGCAGTACTTC. The V call is TRBV7-2, the J call TRBJ2-1; D ambiguous. The DNA end lines up better with TRBJ2-7; the J call may be wrong. CDR1 is SGHTA and CDR2 is FQGNSA in the germline V gene. The length of the CDR3 is 13 residues.

This clonotype was found many times. This sequence joins TRBV28 and TRBJ2-5; D is uncertain. Matching the DNA end better, TRBJ2-7 makes the J call doubtful. The CDR3 sequence is 11 residues long. CDR1 and CDR2 (germline): MDHEN, SYDVKM. This CDR3 reads CASSFVHEQYF. The DNA for the CDR3 is TGTGCCAGCAGTTTTGTCCACGAGCAGTACTTC.

This clonotype was detected a few times. The rearrangement links TRBV29-1 to TRBJ1-1, with unresolved D. CDR3 length: 13 residues. The V and J ends lost 6 bases and 3 bases respectively, with 14 bases between them. The germline CDR1 and CDR2 sequences are SQVTM and ANQGSEA. CDR3 sequence: CSVAQGIDTEAFF. The CDR3 coding sequence is TGCAGCGTAGCGCAAGGGATCGACACTGAAGCTTTCTTT.

This clonotype was observed a handful of times. V gene TRBV5-1 combines with J gene TRBJ1-2; no clear D gene. Trimming cost V 3 bases and J 2 bases, with 11 bases left between them. The length of the CDR3 is 14 residues. Germline V gene sequence: CDR1 SGHRS, CDR2 YFSETQ. CDR3 sequence (DNA): TGCGCCAGCAGCTACGATGAGGGCAACTATGGCTACACCTTC. Its protein is CASSYDEGNYGYTF.

This clonotype has more than one count but fewer than ten. The chain combines TRBV7-9 with TRBJ2-2; the D is unclear. Trimming shortened V by 4 bases and J by 7 bases, and 7 bases separated the two germline ends. Germline values: CDR1 SEHNR, CDR2 FQNEAQ (reference sequence). The CDR3 is 12 residues long. The CDR3 DNA reads TGTGCCAGCAGCTCAGCCGACGGGGAGCTGTTTTTT. This sequence encodes CASSSADGELFF.

This chain uses TRBV9 with TRBJ2-3; no definite D call. Looked up from germline, CDR1 is SGDLS and CDR2 is YYNGEE. The CDR3 is 18 residues long. V was cut by 0 bases and J by 1 base, with 18 bases left in between. CDR3 protein: CASSVATGPRWGTDTQYF. The CDR3 DNA reads TGTGCCAGCAGCGTAGCTACCGGGCCTAGGTGGGGCACAGATACGCAGTATTTT. Full variable domain (remainder filled in from reference TRBV9 and TRBJ2-3): DSGVTQTPKHLITATGQRVTLRCSPRSGDLSVYWYQQSLDQGLQFLIQYYNGEERAKGNILERFSAQQFPDLHSELNLSSLELGDSALYFCASSVATGPRWGTDTQYFGPGTRLTVL.

This clonotype was counted only a few times. The chain is built from TRBV28 and TRBJ2-7; D is perhaps TRBD1 (5 bases). This CDR3 has 14 amino acids. Germline loops: CDR1 MDHEN, CDR2 SYDVKM. V was trimmed by 5 bases and J by 2 bases, leaving 13 bases between them. The CDR3 DNA reads as TGTGCCAGCAGTCCTAGGGGTACCACCTACGAGCAGTACTTC. It codes for CASSPRGTTYEQYF.